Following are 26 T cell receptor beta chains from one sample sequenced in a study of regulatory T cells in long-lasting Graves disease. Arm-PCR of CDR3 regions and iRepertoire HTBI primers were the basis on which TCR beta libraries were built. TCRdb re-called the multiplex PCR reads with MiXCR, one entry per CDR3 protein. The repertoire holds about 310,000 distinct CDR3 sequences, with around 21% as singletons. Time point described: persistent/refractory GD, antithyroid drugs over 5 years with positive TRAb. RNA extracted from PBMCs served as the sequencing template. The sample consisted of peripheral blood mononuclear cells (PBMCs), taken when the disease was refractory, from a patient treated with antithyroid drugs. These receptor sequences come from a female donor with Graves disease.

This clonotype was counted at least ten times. The CDR3 DNA reads as TGTGCCAGCAGCTTAAGCGTGGGCTACGAGCAGTACTTC. Amino acid sequence: CASSLSVGYEQYF. The gene calls are TRBV7-3 and TRBJ2-7, with unresolved D. Trimming left V 1 base short and J 3 bases short, with 7 bases between. CDR1 is SGHTA and CDR2 is FQGTGA in the germline V gene. CDR3 length: 13 residues.

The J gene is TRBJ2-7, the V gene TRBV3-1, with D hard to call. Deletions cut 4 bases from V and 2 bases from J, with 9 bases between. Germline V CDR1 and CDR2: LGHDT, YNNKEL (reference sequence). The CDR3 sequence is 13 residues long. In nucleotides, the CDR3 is TGTGCCAGCAGCCGCGGTGGACCCTACGAGCAGTACTTC. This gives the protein CASSRGGPYEQYF.

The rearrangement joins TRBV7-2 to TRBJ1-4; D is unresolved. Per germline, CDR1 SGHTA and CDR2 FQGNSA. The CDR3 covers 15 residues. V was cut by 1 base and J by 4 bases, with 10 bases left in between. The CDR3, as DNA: TGTGCCAGCAGCTTAGTTGTTCAGGTTAATGAAAAACTGTTTTTT. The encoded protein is CASSLVVQVNEKLFF.

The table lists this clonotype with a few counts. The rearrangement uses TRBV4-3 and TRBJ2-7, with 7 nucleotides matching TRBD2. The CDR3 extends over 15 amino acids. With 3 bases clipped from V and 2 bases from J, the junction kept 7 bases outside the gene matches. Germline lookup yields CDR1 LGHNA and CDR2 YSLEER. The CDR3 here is CASSQERDLPYEQYF. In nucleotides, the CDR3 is TGCGCCAGCAGCCAGGAGCGGGACCTGCCCTACGAGCAGTACTTC.

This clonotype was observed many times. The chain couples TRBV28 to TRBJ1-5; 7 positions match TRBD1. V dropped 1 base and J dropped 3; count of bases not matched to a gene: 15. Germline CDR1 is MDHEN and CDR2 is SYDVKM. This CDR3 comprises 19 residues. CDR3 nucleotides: TGTGCCAGCAGTTTATTCTCATTTAAACGAGGGGGCTACAATCAGCCCCAGCATTTT. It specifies CASSLFSFKRGGYNQPQHF.

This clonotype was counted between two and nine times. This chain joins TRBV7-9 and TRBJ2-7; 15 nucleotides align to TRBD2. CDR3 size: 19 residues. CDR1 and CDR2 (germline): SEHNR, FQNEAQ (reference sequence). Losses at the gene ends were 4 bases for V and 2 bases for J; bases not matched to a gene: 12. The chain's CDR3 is CASSSGLAGGGPYPYEQYF. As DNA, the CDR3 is TGTGCCAGCAGCTCGGGACTAGCGGGAGGTGGACCTTATCCCTACGAGCAGTACTTC.

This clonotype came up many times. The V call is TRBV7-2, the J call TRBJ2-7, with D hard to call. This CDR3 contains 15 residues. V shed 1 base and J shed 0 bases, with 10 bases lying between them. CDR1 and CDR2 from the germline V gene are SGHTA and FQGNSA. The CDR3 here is CASSLVGLSSYEQYF. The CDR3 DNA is TGTGCCAGCAGCTTAGTGGGCTTAAGCTCCTACGAGCAGTACTTC.

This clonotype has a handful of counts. CDR3 bases: TGTGCCAGCAGCCCCGGACAGGGGGCGTGGGAGACCCAGTACTTC. This codes for CASSPGQGAWETQYF. The rearrangement joins TRBV7-9 to TRBJ2-5; 11 bases are a match to TRBD1. Germline CDR1 reads SEHNR; CDR2 reads FQNEAQ (reference sequence). The V gene end was trimmed by 5 bases and the J gene end by 5 bases; junction bases not matched to a gene: 7. The CDR3 is 15 amino acids.

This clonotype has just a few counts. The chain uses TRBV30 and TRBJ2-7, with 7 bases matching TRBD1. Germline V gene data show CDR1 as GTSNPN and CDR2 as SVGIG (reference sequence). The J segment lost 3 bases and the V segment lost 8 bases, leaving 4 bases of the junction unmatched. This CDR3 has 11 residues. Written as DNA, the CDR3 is TGTGCCGGCCGGGACAGCTACGAGCAGTACTTC. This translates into CAGRDSYEQYF.

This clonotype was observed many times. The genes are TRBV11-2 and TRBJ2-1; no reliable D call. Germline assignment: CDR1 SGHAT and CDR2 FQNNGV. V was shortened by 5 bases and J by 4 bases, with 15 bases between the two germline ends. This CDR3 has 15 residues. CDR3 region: CASSQLDSAYNEQFF. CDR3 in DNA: TGTGCCAGCAGCCAGCTTGACTCTGCTTACAATGAGCAGTTCTTC. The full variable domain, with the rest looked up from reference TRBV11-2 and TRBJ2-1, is EAGVAQSPRYKIIEKRQSVAFWCNPISGHATLYWYQQILGQGPKLLIQFQNNGVVDDSQLPKDRFSAERLKGVDSTLKIQPAKLEDSAVYLCASSQLDSAYNEQFFGPGTRLTVL.

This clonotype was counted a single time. CDR3 sequence (DNA): TGCAGTGCTCGACCGACAGAGACCTACGAGCAGTACTTC. Residues: CSARPTETYEQYF. The V and J genes are TRBV20-1 and TRBJ2-7, with a weak D call TRBD1 (5 bases). CDR1 is DFQATT and CDR2 is SNEGSKA in the germline V gene (reference sequence). The CDR3 loop spans 13 amino acids. The V end lost 5 bases, the J end lost 2 bases, and 13 bases lay between the germline ends.

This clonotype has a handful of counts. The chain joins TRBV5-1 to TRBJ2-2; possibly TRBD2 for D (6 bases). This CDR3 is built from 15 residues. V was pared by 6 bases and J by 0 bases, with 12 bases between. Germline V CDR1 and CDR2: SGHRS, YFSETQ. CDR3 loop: CASIRLGPNTGELFF. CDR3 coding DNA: TGCGCCAGCATTCGACTAGGACCGAACACCGGGGAGCTGTTTTTT.

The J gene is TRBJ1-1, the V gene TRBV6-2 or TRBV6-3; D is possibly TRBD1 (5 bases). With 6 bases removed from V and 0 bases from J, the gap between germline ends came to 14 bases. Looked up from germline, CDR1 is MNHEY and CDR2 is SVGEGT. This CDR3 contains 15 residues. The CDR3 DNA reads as TGTGCCAGCAGCCCAATCGACAGACTGAACACTGAAGCTTTCTTT. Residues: CASSPIDRLNTEAFF.

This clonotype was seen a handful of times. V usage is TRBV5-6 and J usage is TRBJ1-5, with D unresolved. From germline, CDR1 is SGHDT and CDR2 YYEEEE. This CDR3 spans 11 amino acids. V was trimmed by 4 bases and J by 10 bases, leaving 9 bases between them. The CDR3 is CASSPPNPQHF. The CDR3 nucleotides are TGTGCCAGCAGCCCCCCTAATCCCCAGCATTTT.

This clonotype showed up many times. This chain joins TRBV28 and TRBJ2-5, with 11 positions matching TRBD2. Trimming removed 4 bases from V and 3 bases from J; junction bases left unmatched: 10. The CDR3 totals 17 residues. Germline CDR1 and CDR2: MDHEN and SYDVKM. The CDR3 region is CASSSGLSGRGEETQYF. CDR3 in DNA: TGTGCCAGCAGTTCCGGACTTAGCGGGAGGGGTGAAGAGACCCAGTACTTC.

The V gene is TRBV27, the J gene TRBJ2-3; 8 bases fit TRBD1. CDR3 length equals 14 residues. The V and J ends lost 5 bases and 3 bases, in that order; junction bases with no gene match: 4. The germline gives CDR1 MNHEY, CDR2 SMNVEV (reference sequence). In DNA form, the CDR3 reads TGTGCCAGCAGTCAGGGGGCTCAGACAGATACGCAGTATTTT. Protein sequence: CASSQGAQTDTQYF.

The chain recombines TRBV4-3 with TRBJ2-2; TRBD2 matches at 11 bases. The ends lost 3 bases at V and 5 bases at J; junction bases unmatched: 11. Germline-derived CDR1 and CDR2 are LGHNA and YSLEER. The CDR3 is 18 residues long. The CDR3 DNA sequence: TGCGCCAGCAGCCACCTGGGAACTAGCGGGAGAAGGACCGGGGAGCTGTTTTTT. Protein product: CASSHLGTSGRRTGELFF.

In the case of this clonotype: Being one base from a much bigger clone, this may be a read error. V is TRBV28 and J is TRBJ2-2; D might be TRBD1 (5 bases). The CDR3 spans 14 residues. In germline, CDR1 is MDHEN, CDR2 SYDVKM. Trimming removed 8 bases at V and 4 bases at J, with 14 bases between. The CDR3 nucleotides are TGTGCCAGCCTAGGGGCCAGGAGCACCGGGGAGCTGTTTTTT. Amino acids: CASLGARSTGELFF.

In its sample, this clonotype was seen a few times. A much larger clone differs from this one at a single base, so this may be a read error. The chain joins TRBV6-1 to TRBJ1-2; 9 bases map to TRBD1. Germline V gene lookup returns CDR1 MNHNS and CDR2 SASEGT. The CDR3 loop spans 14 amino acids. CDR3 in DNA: TGTGCCAGCGGTGACTACAGGGGGCCCTATGGCTACACCTTC. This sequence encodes CASGDYRGPYGYTF.

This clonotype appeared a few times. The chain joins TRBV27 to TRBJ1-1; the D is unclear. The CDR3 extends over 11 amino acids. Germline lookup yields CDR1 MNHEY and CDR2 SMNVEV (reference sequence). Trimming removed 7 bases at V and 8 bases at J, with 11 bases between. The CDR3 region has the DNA TGTGCCAGCAAGGATTTAAAGGAAGCTTTCTTT. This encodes CASKDLKEAFF.

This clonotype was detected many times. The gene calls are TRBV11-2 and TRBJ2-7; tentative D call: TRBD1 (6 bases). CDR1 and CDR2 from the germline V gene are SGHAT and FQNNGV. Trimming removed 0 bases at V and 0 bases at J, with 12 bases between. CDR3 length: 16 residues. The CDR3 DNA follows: TGTGCCAGCAGCTTAGATTTGGGGGCGCGCTCCTACGAGCAGTACTTC. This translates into CASSLDLGARSYEQYF.

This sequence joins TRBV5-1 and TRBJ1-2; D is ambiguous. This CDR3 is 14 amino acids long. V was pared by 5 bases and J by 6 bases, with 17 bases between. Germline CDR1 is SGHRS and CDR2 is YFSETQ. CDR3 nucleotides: TGCGCCAGCAGGGGCTCAGGCTCGGTCGATGGCTACACCTTC. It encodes CASRGSGSVDGYTF.

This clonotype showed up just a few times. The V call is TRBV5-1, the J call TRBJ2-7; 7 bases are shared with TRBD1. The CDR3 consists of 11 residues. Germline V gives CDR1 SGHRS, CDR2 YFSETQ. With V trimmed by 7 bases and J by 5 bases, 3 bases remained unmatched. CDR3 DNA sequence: TGCGCCAGCGGAACAGGGGACGAGCAGTACTTC. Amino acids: CASGTGDEQYF.

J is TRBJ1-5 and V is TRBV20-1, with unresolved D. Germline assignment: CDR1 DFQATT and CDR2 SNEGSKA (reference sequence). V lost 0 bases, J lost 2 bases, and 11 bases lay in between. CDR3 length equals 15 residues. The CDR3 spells CSAREGGNGNQPQHF. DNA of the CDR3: TGCAGTGCTAGAGAGGGAGGTAACGGCAATCAGCCCCAGCATTTT.

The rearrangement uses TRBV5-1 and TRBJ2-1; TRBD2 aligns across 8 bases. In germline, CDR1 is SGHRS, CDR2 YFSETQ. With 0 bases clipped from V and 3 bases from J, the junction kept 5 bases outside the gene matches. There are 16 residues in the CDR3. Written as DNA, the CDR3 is TGCGCCAGCAGCTTGGCCAAGCGGGGGTACTACAATGAGCAGTTCTTC. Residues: CASSLAKRGYYNEQFF.

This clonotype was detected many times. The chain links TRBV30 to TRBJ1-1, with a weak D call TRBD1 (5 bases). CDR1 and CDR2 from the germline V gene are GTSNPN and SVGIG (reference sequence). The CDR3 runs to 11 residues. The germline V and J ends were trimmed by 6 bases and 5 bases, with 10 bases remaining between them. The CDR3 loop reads CACQGRTEAFF. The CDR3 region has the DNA TGTGCCTGTCAGGGAAGGACTGAAGCTTTCTTT.